This T cell receptor (beta chain) was identified during a study of cytomegalovirus exposure and HLA in healthy donors. Trimming cost V 3 bases and J 0 bases, with 12 bases left between them. This CDR3 has 16 residues. Germline assignment: CDR1 SEHNR and CDR2 FQNEAQ (reference sequence). Vbeta (60) and Jbeta (13) primers were used in the PCR. Methods used by the authors: Counted up in a later analysis, unique TCR beta chains came to approximately 83 million, with around 9.9 million shared. Sequencing was performed with immunoSEQ multiplex PCR; in TCRdb, only in-frame clones are kept and a portion is missing. V and J calls plus clone size are reproduced from that table; the DNA served to infer D and trimming. The table records around 220,000 clones, 65% to 80% of them present only once.

The rearrangement joins TRBV7-9 to TRBJ1-3, with D perhaps matching TRBD1 (6 bases). The source material was PBMCs. The source is a man aged 35 to 55 in good health and CMV-seronegative. CDR3 in DNA: TGTGCCAGCAGCTTTACAGGGTTGGGCTCTGGAAACACCATATATTTT. This sequence encodes CASSFTGLGSGNTIYF.